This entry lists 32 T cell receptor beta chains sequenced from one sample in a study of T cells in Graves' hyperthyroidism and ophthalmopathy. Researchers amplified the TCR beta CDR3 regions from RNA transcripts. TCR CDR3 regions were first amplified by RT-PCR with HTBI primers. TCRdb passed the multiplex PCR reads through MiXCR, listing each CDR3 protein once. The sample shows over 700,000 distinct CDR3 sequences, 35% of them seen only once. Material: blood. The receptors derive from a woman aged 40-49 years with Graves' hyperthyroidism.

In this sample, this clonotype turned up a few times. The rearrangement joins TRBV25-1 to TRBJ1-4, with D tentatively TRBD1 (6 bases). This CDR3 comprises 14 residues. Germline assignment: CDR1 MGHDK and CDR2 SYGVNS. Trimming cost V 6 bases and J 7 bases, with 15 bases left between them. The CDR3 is CASRLRGGSEKLFF. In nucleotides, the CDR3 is TGTGCCAGCAGATTGAGGGGGGGTAGTGAAAAACTGTTTTTT.

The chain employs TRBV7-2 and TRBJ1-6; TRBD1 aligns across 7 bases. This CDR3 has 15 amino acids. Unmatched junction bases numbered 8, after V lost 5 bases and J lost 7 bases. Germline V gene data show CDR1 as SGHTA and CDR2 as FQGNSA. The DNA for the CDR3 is TGTGCCAGCAGCCCACAGGGGACGGAGAATTCACCCCTCCACTTT. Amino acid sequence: CASSPQGTENSPLHF.

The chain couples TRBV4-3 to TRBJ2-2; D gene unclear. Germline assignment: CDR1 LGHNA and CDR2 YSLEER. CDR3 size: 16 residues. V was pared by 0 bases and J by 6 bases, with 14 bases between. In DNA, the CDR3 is TGCGCCAGCAGCCAAGATCGCGACACGTGGGCCGGGGAGCTGTTTTTT. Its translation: CASSQDRDTWAGELFF.

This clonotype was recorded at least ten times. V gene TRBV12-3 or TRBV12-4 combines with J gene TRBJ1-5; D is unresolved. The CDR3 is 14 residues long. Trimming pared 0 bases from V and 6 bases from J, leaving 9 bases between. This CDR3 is CASSLARSRQPQHF. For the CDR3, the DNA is TGTGCCAGCAGTTTAGCGCGAAGTCGTCAGCCCCAGCATTTT.

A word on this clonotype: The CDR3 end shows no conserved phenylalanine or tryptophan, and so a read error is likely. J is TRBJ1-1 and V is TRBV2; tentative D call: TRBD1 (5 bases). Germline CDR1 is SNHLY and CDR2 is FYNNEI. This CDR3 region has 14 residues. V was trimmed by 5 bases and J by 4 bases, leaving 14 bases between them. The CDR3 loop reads CASSYWFGGTEAFS. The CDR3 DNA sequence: TGTGCCAGCAGTTACTGGTTCGGGGGCACTGAAGCTTTCTCT.

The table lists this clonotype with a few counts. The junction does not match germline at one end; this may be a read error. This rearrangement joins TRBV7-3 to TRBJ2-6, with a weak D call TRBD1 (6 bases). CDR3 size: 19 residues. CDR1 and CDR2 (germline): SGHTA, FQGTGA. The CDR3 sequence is CASSQDRAGENSGANVLTF. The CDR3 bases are TGCGCCAGCAGCCAAGATCGGGCAGGGGAAAACTCTGGGGCCAACGTCCTGACTTTC.

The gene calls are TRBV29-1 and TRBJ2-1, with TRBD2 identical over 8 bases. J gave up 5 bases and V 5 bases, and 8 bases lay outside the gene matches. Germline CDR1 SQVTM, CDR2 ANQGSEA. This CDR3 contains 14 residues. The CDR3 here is CSVTPAGVNNEQFF. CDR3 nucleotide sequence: TGCAGCGTTACTCCAGCGGGAGTAAACAATGAGCAGTTCTTC.

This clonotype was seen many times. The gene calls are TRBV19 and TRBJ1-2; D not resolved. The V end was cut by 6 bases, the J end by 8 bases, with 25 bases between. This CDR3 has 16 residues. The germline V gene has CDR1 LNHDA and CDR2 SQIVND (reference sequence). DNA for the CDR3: TGTGCCAGTAGCCCTCTCGACACGGCCTCTCTTTCGGGCTACACCTTC. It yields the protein CASSPLDTASLSGYTF.

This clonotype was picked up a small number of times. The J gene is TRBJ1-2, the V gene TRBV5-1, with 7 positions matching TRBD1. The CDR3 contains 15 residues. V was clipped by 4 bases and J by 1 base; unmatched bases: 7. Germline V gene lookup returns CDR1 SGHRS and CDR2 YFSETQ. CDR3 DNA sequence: TGCGCCAGCAGCCCAACGGGACAGATTAACTATGGCTACACCTTC. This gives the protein CASSPTGQINYGYTF.

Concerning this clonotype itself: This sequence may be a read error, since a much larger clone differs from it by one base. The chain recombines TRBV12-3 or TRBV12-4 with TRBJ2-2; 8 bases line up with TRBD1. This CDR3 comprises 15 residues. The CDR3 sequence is CASRPGQANTGKLFF. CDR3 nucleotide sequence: TGTGCCAGCAGACCGGGACAGGCGAACACCGGGAAGCTGTTTTTT.

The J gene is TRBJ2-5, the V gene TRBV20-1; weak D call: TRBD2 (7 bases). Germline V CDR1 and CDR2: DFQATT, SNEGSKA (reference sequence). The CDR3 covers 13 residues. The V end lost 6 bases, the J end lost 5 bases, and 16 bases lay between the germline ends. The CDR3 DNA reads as TGCAGTGCCATAGGGGGGGGTCCGGAGACCCAGTACTTC. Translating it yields CSAIGGGPETQYF.

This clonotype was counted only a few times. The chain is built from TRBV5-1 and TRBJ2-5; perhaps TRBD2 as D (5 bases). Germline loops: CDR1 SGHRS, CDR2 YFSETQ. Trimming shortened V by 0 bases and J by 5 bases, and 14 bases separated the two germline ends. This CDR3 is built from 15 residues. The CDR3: CASSLESPGWETQYF. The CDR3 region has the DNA TGCGCCAGCAGCTTGGAGAGCCCGGGGTGGGAGACCCAGTACTTC.

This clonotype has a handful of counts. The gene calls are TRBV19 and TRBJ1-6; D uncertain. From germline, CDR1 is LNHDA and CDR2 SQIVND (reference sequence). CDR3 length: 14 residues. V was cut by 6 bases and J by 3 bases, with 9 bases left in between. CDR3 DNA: TGTGCCAGTAGCTACGGGAACTATAATTCACCCCTCCACTTT. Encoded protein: CASSYGNYNSPLHF.

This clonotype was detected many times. The CDR3, as DNA: TGTGCCAGCAGTTACGCGAAGACCCAGTACTTC. Translating it yields CASSYAKTQYF. The rearrangement joins TRBV6-5 to TRBJ2-5; no firm D call. This CDR3 region has 11 residues. Germline V gene data show CDR1 as MNHEY and CDR2 as SVGAGI. V lost 2 bases and J lost 6, with 4 bases in between.

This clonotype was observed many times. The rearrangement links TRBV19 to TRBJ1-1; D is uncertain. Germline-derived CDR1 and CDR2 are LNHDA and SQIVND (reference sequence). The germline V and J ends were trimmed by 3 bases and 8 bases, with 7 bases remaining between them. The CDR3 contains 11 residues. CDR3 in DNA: TGTGCCAGTAGTATGCCCTGGGAAGCTTTCTTT. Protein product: CASSMPWEAFF.

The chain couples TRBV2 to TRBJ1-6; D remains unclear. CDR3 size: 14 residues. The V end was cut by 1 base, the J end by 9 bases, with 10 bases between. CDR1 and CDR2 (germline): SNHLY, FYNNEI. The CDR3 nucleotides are TGTGCCAGCAGTGAAGGGACGATCGGTTCACCCCTCCACTTT. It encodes CASSEGTIGSPLHF.

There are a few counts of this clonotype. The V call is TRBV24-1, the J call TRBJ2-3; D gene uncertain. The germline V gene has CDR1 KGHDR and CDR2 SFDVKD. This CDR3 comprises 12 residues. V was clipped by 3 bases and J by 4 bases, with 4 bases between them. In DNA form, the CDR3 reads TGTGCCACCAGTGATGATCCAGATACGCAGTATTTT. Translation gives CATSDDPDTQYF.

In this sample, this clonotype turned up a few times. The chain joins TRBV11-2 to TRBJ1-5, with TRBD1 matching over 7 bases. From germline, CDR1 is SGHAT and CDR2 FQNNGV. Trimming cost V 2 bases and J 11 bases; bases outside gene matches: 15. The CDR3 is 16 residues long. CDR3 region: CASSLHVGQGGMAQHF. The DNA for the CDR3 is TGTGCCAGCAGCTTACATGTGGGGCAGGGGGGGATGGCCCAGCATTTT.

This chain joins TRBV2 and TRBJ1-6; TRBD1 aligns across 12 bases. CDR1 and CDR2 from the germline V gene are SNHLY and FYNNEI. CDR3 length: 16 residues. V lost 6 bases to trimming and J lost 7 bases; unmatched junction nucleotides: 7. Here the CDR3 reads CASSVRDRGQNSPLHF. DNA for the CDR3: TGTGCCAGCAGCGTCCGGGACAGGGGGCAAAATTCACCCCTCCACTTT.

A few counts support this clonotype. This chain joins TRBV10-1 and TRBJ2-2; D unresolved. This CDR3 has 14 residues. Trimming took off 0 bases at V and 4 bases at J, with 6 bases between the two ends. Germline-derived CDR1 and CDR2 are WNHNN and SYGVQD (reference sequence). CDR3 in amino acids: CASSESYSTGELFF. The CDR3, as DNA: TGCGCCAGCAGTGAGTCGTATTCCACCGGGGAGCTGTTTTTT.

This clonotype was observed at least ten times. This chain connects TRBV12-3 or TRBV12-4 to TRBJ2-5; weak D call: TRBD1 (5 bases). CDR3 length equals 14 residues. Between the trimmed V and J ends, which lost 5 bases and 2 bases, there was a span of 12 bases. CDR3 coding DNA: TGTGCCAGCAGTCGACAGCAAACTCAAGAGACCCAGTACTTC. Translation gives CASSRQQTQETQYF.

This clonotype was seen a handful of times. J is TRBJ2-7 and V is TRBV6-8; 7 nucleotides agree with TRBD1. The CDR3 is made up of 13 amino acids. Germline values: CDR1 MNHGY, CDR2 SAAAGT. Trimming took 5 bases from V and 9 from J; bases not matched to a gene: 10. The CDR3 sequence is CASSLGTATGQYF. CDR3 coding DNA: TGTGCCAGCAGTCTAGGGACAGCTACAGGGCAGTACTTC.

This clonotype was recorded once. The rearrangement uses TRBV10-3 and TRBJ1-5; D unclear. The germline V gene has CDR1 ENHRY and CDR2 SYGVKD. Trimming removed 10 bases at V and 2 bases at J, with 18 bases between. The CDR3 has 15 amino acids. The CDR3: CASSLRGRGNQPQHF. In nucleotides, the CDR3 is TGTGCCAGCTCCCTTCGTGGTCGGGGCAATCAGCCCCAGCATTTT.

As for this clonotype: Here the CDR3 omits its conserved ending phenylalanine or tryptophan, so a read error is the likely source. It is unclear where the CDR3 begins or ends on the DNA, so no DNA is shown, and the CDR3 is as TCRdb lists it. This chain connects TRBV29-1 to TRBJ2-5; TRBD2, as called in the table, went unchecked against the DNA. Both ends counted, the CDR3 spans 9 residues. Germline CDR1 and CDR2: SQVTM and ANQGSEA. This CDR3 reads CSVKTSGIV.

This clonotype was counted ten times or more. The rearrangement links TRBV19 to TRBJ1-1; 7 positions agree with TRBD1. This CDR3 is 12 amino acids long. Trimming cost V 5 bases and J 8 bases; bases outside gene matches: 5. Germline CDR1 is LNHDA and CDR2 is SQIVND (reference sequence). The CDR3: CASSEVRGEAFF. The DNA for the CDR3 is TGTGCCAGTAGTGAAGTCAGGGGGGAAGCTTTCTTT.

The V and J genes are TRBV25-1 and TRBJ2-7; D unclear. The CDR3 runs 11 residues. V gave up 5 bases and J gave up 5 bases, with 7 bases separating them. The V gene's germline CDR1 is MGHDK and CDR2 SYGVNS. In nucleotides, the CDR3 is TGTGCCAGCAGTTCAGTCCACGAGCAGTACTTC. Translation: CASSSVHEQYF.

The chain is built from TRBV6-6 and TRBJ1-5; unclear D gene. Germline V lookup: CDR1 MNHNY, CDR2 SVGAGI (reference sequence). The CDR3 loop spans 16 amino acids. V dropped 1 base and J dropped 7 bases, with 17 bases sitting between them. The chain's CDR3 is CASSYYRGELVQPQHF. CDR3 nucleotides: TGTGCCAGCAGTTACTACCGGGGTGAGCTTGTGCAGCCCCAGCATTTT.

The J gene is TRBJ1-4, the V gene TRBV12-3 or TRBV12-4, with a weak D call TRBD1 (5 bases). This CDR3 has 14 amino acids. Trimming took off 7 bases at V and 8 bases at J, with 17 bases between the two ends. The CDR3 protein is CASTESRVREKLFF. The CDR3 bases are TGTGCCAGCACAGAGTCCAGGGTTAGGGAAAAACTGTTTTTT.

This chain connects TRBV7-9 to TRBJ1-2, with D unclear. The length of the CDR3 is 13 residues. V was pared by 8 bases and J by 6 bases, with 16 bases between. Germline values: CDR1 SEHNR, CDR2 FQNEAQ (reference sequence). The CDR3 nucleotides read TGTGCCAGCGGCCCTCCGGGAGTAAATGGCTACACCTTC. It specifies CASGPPGVNGYTF.

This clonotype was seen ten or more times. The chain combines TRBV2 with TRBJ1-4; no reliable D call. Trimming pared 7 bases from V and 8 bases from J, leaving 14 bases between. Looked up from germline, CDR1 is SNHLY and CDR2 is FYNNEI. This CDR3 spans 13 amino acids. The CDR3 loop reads CASKKDYNEKLFF. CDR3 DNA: TGTGCCAGCAAAAAGGATTACAACGAAAAACTGTTTTTT.

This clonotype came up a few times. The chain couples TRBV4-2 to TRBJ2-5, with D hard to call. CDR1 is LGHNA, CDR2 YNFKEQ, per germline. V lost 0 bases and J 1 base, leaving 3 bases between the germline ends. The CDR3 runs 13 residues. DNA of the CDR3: TGTGCCAGCAGCCAAGAAGCCCAAGAGACCCAGTACTTC. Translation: CASSQEAQETQYF.

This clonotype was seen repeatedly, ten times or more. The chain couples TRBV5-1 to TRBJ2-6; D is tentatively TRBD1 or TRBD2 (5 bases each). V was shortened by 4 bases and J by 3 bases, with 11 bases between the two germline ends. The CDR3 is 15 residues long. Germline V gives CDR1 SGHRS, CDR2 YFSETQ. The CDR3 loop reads CASSGGEVGANVLTF. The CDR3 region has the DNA TGCGCCAGCAGCGGGGGTGAAGTTGGGGCCAACGTCCTGACTTTC.